These T cell receptor beta chains were read from a single sample in a study of blood T cell repertoires in COVID-19. Method: immunoSEQ multiplex PCR; TCRdb's copy keeps in-frame clones and lacks some. Among fewer than 200,000 clones, 70% to 85% were seen once, and the ten largest hold around 16%. The specimen sequenced was PBMCs or T cells enriched from blood (not recorded which). The origin of the receptors is a woman between 45 and 60 years old who had recovered from COVID-19. Each CDR3 is given with its conserved first and last residue. The order of the fields is clone size, V gene, J gene, D gene, CDR3 protein, CDR3 DNA. D genes are given only for firm matches. Some rows have no size entry. The others give once, few or many, or a class for an expanded clone.

clone size: .; V gene: TRBV10-3; J gene: TRBJ2-2; D gene: TRBD1; CDR3 protein: CAISTAGTGVAGELFF; CDR3 DNA: TGTGCCATCAGTACAGCCGGGACAGGGGTCGCCGGGGAGCTGTTTTTT
clone size: .; V gene: TRBV15; J gene: TRBJ1-1; D gene: .; CDR3 protein: CATSRPQDHTEAFF; CDR3 DNA: TGTGCCACCAGCAGACCTCAGGATCACACTGAAGCTTTCTTT
clone size: .; V gene: TRBV12-3/TRBV12-4; J gene: TRBJ2-2; D gene: .; CDR3 protein: CASSLPYTGELFF; CDR3 DNA: TGTGCCAGCAGTCTCCCGTACACCGGGGAGCTGTTTTTT
clone size: .; V gene: TRBV28; J gene: TRBJ1-5; D gene: .; CDR3 protein: CASSFWLRNQPQHF; CDR3 DNA: TGTGCCAGCAGTTTCTGGCTCAGAAATCAGCCCCAGCATTTT
clone size: .; V gene: TRBV5-1; J gene: TRBJ1-4; D gene: TRBD1; CDR3 protein: CASSSLPGTVNEKLFF; CDR3 DNA: TGCGCCAGCAGCTCCCTTCCCGGGACAGTTAATGAAAAACTGTTTTTT
clone size: few; V gene: TRBV7-2; J gene: TRBJ1-4; D gene: TRBD1; CDR3 protein: CASRIRGDGELFF; CDR3 DNA: TGTGCCAGCAGAATCAGGGGGGACGGGGAACTGTTTTTT
clone size: .; V gene: TRBV24-1; J gene: TRBJ2-1; D gene: TRBD2; CDR3 protein: CATSDGAGGKSYNEQFF; CDR3 DNA: TGTGCCACCAGTGATGGGGCGGGAGGTAAATCCTACAATGAGCAGTTCTTC
clone size: few; V gene: TRBV3-1/TRBV3-2; J gene: TRBJ2-3; D gene: .; CDR3 protein: CASSQAVGTDTQYF; CDR3 DNA: TGTGCCAGCAGCCAAGCGGTGGGCACAGATACGCAGTATTTT
clone size: .; V gene: TRBV18; J gene: TRBJ1-2; D gene: TRBD1; CDR3 protein: CASSRQGTNYGYTF; CDR3 DNA: TGTGCCAGCTCGAGACAGGGGACTAACTATGGCTACACCTTC
clone size: .; V gene: TRBV2; J gene: TRBJ2-1; D gene: TRBD2; CDR3 protein: CASSLAGEYNEQFF; CDR3 DNA: TGTGCCAGCAGCCTAGCGGGGGAATACAATGAGCAGTTCTTC
clone size: .; V gene: TRBV27; J gene: TRBJ2-3; D gene: TRBD1; CDR3 protein: CASKSGGSDTQYF; CDR3 DNA: TGTGCCAGCAAGTCAGGGGGCTCGGATACGCAGTATTTT
clone size: .; V gene: TRBV5-1; J gene: TRBJ1-2; D gene: TRBD1; CDR3 protein: CASSGTGGYGYTF; CDR3 DNA: TGCGCCAGCAGCGGGACAGGGGGCTATGGCTACACCTTC
clone size: .; V gene: TRBV11-2; J gene: TRBJ1-1; D gene: .; CDR3 protein: CASSLGYRDVMGEAFF; CDR3 DNA: TGTGCCAGCAGCTTAGGGTACAGGGACGTAATGGGGGAAGCTTTCTTT
clone size: .; V gene: TRBV25-1; J gene: TRBJ2-7; D gene: TRBD2; CDR3 protein: CASSGTGGPYEQYF; CDR3 DNA: TGTGCCAGCAGTGGAACGGGAGGACCCTACGAGCAGTACTTC